The entry below describes one T cell receptor (beta chain). This sample is part of a study of blood T cell repertoires in COVID-19. Across the study: COVID-19 samples from acute and convalescent phases originated in the United States, Italy and Spain. In each case, the material was cDNA or gDNA derived from T cells, B-cell-depleted T cells, or PBMCs.

How the authors handled the data: Amplification with reference gene primers provided the estimates of nucleated cell counts. The data were produced by immunoSEQ multiplex PCR, yet TCRdb's version contains in-frame clones alone and is incomplete. The V and J calls and clone size are taken from that table; D and trimming were inferred from the DNA. The sample has about 70,000 clones; about 90% are singletons. Germline loops: CDR1 SNHLY, CDR2 FYNNEI. The CDR3 length is 18 residues. V dropped 0 bases and J dropped 1; count of bases not matched to a gene: 11. The rearrangement uses TRBV2 and TRBJ1-1, with 7 bases aligning to TRBD1. The sequenced material came from peripheral blood. The clonotype was recovered from a human donor in a cohort sampled during active COVID-19. In DNA, the CDR3 is TGTGCCAGCAGTGAAGCCCTCGACAGGGACAGCCCGAACACTGAAGCTTTCTTT. It translates to CASSEALDRDSPNTEAFF.